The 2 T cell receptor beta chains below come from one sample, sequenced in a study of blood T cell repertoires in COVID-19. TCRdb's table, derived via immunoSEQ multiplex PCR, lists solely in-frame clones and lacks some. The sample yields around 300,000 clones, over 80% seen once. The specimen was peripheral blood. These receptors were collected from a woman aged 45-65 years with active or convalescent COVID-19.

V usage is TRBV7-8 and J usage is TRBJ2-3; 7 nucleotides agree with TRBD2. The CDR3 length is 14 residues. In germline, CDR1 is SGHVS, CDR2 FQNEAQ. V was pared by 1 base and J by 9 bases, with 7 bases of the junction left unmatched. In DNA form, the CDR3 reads TGTGCCAGCAGCTTAGTTGCGGGAGAGGGAACGCAGTATTTT. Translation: CASSLVAGEGTQYF.

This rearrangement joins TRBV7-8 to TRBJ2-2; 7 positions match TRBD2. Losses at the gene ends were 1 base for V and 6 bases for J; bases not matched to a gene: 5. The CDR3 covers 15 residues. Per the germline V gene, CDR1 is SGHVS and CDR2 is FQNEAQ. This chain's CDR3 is CASSLGGRASGELFF. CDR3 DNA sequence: TGTGCCAGCAGCTTAGGTGGGAGGGCCTCCGGGGAGCTGTTTTTT.